This T cell receptor (beta chain) was recorded in a study of T cell changes during pregnancy in multiple sclerosis. Sequencing used immunoSEQ multiplex PCR; TCRdb keeps in-frame clones, though not all of them. The sample records tens of thousands of clones, almost 95% being singletons. The CDR3 is 15 residues long. The trim removed 5 bases at V and 0 bases at J, leaving 5 bases unmatched. Germline values: CDR1 MNHEY, CDR2 SMNVEV (reference sequence). The genes are TRBV27 and TRBJ2-3, with 7 bases fitting TRBD1. The starting material was peripheral blood, obtained in the first trimester of pregnancy. The TCR comes from a female donor with multiple sclerosis, enrolled in a pregnancy study. In DNA form, the CDR3 reads TGTGCCAGCAGTACCCGGGACAGAAGCACAGATACGCAGTATTTT. This encodes CASSTRDRSTDTQYF.